This paragraph covers one T cell receptor (beta chain) sequence. Here immunoSEQ multiplex PCR was the method, and the copy in TCRdb shows in-frame clones only, minus some. Counted here are a few hundred thousand clones, about 80% occurring once; the ten biggest clones make up 6.7%. The data were taken from a study of cytotoxic CD8 clonotypes in ibrutinib-treated CLL. There are 14 residues in the CDR3. The V gene's germline CDR1 is SGHRS and CDR2 YFSETQ. The junction had 5 bases not matched to a gene; V was cut back by 4 bases and J by 2 bases. This sequence originates from a human donor with chronic lymphocytic leukemia. The chain carries TRBV5-1 and TRBJ2-7, with TRBD1 identical over 8 bases. The sample in question was PBMCs, obtained before ibrutinib treatment. CDR3 residues: CASSARDRTYEQYF. In DNA, the CDR3 is TGCGCCAGCAGCGCTCGGGACAGGACCTACGAGCAGTACTTC.